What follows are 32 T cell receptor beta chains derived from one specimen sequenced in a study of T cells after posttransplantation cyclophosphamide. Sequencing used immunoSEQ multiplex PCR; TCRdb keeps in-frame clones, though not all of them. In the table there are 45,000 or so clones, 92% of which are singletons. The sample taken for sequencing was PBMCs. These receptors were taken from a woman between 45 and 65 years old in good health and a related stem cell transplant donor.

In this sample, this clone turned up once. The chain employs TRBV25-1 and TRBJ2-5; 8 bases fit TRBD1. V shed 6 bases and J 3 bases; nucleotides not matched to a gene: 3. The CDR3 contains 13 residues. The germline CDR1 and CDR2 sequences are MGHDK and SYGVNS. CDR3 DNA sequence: TGTGCCAGCAGGACAGGGGTTAAAGAGACCCAGTACTTC. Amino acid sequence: CASRTGVKETQYF.

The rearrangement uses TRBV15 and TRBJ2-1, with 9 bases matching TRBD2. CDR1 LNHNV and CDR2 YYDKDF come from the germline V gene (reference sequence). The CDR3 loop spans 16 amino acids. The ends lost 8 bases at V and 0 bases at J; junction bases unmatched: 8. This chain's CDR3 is CATGVAGVSSYNEQFF. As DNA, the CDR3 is TGTGCCACCGGGGTAGCGGGAGTCTCCTCCTACAATGAGCAGTTCTTC.

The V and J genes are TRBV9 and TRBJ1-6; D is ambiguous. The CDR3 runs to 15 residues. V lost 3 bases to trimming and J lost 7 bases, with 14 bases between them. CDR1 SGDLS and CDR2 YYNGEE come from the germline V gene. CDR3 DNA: TGTGCCAGCAGCGGACGGGTGGCCAAAAATTCACCCCTCCACTTT. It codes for CASSGRVAKNSPLHF.

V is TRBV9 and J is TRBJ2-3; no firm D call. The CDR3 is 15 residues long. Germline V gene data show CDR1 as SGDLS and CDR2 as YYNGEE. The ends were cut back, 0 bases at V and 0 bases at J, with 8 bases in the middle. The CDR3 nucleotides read TGTGCCAGCAGCGTAGGAGGAGCTAGCACAGATACGCAGTATTTT. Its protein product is CASSVGGASTDTQYF.

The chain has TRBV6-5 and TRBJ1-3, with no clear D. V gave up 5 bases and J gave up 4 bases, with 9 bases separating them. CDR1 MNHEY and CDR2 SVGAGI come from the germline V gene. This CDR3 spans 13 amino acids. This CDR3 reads CASSQLGGNTIYF. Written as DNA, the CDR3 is TGTGCCAGCAGTCAACTAGGGGGAAACACCATATATTTT.

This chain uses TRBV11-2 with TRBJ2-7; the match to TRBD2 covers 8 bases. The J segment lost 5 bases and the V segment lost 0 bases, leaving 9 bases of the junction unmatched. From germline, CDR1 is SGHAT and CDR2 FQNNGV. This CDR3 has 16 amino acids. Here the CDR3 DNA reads TGTGCCAGCAGCTTAGAGGGGGCGGGAGGTCTAGACGAGCAGTACTTC. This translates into CASSLEGAGGLDEQYF.

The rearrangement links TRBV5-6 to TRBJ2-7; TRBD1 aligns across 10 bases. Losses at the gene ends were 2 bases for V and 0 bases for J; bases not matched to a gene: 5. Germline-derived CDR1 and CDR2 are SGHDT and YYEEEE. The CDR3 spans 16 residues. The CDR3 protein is CASSLAGQGNSYEQYF. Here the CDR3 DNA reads TGTGCCAGCAGCTTAGCGGGACAGGGGAACTCCTACGAGCAGTACTTC.

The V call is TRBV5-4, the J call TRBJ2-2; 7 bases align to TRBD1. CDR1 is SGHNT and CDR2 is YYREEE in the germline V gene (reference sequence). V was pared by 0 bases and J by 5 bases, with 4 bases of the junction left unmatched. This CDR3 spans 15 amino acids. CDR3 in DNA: TGTGCCAGCAGCTTGGGAAGGGGGCTAACCGGGGAGCTGTTTTTT. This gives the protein CASSLGRGLTGELFF.

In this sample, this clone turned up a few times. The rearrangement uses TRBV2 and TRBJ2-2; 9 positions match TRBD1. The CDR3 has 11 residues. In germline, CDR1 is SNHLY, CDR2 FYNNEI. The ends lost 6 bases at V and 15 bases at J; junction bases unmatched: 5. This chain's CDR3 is CASSVDRGMFF. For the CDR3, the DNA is TGTGCCAGCAGCGTGGACAGGGGAATGTTTTTT. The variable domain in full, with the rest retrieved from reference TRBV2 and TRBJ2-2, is EPEVTQTPSHQVTQMGQEVILRCVPISNHLYFYWYRQILGQKVEFLVSFYNNEISEKSEIFDDQFSVERPDGSNFTLKIRSTKLEDSAMYFCASSVDRGMFFGEGSRLTVL.

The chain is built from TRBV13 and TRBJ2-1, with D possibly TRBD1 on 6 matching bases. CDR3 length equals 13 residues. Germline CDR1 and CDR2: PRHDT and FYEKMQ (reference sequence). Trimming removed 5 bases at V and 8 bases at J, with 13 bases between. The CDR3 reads CASSPRGGHEQFF. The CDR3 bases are TGTGCCAGCAGCCCCCGTGGGGGCCATGAGCAGTTCTTC.

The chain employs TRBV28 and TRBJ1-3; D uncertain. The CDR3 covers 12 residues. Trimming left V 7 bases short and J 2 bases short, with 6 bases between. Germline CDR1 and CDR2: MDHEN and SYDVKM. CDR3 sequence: CASNQAGNTIYF. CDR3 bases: TGTGCCAGCAATCAGGCTGGAAACACCATATATTTT.

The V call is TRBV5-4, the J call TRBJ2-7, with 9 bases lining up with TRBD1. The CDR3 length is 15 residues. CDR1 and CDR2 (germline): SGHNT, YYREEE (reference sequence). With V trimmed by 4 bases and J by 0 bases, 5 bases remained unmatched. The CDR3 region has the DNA TGTGCCAGCAGCACTGACAGGGGGAGCTCCTACGAGCAGTACTTC. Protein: CASSTDRGSSYEQYF.

Here the CDR3 DNA reads TGCGCCAGCAGCCAAGATCAGTGGGGTAGCGGGAGAAAGACCCAGTACTTC. Encoded protein: CASSQDQWGSGRKTQYF. The chain is built from TRBV4-1 and TRBJ2-5; 9 bases match TRBD2. The CDR3 runs to 17 residues. V lost 0 bases, J lost 6 bases, and 11 bases stayed unmatched. Germline assignment: CDR1 MGHRA and CDR2 YSYEKL.

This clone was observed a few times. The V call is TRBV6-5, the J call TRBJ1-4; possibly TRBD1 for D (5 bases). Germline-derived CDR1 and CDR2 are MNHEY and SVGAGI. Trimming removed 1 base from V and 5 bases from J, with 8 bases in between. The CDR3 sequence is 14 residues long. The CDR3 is CASSYYGQNEKLFF. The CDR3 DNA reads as TGTGCCAGCAGTTACTACGGACAAAATGAAAAACTGTTTTTT.

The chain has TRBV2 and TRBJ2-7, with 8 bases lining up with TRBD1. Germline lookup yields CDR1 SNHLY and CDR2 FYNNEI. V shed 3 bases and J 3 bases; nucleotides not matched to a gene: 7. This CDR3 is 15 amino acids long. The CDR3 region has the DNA TGTGCCAGCAGTGATGGACAGGGAGGTAGCTACGAGCAGTACTTC. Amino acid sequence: CASSDGQGGSYEQYF.

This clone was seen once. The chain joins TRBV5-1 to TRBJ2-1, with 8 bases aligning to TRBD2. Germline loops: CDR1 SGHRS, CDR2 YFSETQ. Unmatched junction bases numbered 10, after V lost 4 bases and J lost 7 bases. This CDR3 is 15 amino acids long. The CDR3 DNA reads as TGCGCCAGCAGCCTCTTGACCAGCGGGAGTAATGAGCAGTTCTTC. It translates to CASSLLTSGSNEQFF.

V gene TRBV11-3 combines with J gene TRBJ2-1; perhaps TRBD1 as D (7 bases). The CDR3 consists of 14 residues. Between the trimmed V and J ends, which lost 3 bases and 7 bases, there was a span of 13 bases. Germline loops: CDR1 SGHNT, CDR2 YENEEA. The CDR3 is CASSFGRGDNEQFF. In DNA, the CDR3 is TGTGCCAGCAGCTTTGGCAGGGGGGATAATGAGCAGTTCTTC.

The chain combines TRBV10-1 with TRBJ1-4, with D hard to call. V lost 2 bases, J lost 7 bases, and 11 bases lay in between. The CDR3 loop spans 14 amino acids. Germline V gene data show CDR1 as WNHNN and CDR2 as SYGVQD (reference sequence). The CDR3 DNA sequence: TGCGCCAGCAGTGAGAGAACAGACGGTGAAAAACTGTTTTTT. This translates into CASSERTDGEKLFF.

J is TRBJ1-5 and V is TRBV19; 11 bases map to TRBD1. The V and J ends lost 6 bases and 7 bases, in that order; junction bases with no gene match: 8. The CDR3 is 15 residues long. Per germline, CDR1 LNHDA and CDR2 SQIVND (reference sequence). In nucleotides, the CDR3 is TGTGCCAGTAGCGATGGACAGGGGGCAGGACAGCCCCAGCATTTT. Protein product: CASSDGQGAGQPQHF. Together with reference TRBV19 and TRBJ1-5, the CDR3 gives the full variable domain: DGGITQSPKYLFRKEGQNVTLSCEQNLNHDAMYWYRQDPGQGLRLIYYSQIVNDFQKGDIAEGYSVSREKKESFPLTVTSAQKNPTAFYLCASSDGQGAGQPQHFGDGTRLSIL.

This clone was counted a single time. CDR3 sequence (DNA): TGCGCCAGCAGTGAAGGGTCAGGGGGCGTCTACGAGCAGTACTTC. Residues: CASSEGSGGVYEQYF. The rearrangement joins TRBV10-2 to TRBJ2-7; 8 bases match TRBD1. Germline lookup yields CDR1 WSHSY and CDR2 SAAADI. The CDR3 extends over 15 amino acids. The ends lost 3 bases at V and 3 bases at J; junction bases unmatched: 7.

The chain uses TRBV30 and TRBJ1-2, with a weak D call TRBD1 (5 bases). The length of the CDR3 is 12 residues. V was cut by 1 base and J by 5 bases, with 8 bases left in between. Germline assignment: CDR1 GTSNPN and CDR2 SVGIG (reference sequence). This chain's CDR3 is CAWSATEYGYTF. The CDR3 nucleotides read TGTGCCTGGAGTGCGACAGAGTATGGCTACACCTTC.

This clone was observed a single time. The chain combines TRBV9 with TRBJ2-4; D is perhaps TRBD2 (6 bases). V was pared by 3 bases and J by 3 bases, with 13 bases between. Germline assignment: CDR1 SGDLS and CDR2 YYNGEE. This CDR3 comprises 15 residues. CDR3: CASSAGSLGKNIQYF. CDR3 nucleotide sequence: TGTGCCAGCAGCGCCGGGAGCCTTGGCAAAAACATTCAGTACTTC.

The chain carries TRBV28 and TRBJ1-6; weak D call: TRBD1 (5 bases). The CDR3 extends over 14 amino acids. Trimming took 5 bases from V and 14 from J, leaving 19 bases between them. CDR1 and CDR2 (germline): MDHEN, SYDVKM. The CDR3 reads CASSPPGSVSSLHF. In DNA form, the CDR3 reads TGTGCCAGCAGTCCTCCAGGGTCCGTATCATCCCTCCACTTT.

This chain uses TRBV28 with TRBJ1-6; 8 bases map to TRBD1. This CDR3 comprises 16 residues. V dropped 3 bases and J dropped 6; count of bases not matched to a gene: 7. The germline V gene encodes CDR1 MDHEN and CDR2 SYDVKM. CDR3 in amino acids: CASSFTGGGGNSPLHF. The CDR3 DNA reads TGTGCCAGCAGTTTTACAGGGGGGGGTGGTAATTCACCCCTCCACTTT.

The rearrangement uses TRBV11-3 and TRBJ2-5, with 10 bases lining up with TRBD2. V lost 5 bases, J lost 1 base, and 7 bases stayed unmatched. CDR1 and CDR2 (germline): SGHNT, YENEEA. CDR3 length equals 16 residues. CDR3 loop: CASSPGTSETQETQYF. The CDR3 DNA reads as TGTGCCAGCAGCCCCGGGACTAGCGAGACCCAAGAGACCCAGTACTTC.

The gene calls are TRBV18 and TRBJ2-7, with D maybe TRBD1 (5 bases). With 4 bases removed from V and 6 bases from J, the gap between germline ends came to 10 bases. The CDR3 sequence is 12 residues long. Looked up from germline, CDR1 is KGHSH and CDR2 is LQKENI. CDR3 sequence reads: CASSLQGSEQYF. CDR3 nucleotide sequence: TGTGCCAGCTCACTTCAGGGCTCCGAGCAGTACTTC.

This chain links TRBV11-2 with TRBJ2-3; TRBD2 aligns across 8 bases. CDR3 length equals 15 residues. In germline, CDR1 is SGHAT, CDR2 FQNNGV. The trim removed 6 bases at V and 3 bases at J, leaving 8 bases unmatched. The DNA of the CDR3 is TGTGCCAGCAGTCTCGCGAGCGGGAGTACAGATACGCAGTATTTT. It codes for CASSLASGSTDTQYF.

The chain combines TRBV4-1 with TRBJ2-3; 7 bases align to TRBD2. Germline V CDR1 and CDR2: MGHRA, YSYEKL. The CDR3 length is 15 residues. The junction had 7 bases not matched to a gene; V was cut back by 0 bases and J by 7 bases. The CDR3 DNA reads TGCGCCAGCAGCCAAGATAAGAGGGGAGGGAATACGCAGTATTTT. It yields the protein CASSQDKRGGNTQYF.

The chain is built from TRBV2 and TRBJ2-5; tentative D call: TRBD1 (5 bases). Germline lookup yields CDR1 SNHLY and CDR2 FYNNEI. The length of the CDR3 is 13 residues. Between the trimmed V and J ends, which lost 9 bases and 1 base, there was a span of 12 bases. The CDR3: CASNRWPQETQYF. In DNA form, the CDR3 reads TGTGCCAGTAACAGGTGGCCCCAAGAGACCCAGTACTTC.

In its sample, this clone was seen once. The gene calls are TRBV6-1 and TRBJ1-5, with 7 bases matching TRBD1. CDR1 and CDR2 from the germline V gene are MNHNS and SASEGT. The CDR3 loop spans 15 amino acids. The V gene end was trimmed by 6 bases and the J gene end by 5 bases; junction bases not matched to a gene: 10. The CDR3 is CASRTTGWDDQPQHF. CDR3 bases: TGTGCCAGCAGGACGACAGGGTGGGACGATCAGCCCCAGCATTTT.

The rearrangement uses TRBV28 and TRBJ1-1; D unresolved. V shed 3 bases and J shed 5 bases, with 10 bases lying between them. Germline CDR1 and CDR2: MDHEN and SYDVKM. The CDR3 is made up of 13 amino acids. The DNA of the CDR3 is TGTGCCAGCAGTTTCGAGTCGGGGACTGAAGCTTTCTTT. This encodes CASSFESGTEAFF.

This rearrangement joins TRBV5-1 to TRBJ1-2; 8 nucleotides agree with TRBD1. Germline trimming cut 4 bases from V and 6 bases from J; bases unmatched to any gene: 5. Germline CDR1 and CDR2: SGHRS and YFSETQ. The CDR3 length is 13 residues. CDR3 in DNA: TGCGCCAGCAGCCTCGGACAGGGCAATGGCTACACCTTC. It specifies CASSLGQGNGYTF.